This TCR beta chain was observed in a study of blood T cell repertoires in COVID-19. Assay used: immunoSEQ multiplex PCR; TCRdb lists only in-frame clones, some missing. The table records approximately 260,000 clones, approximately 89% of them present only once. With 7 bases clipped from V and 1 base from J, the junction kept 6 bases outside the gene matches. The CDR3 is 15 amino acids. The V gene's germline CDR1 is MNHEY and CDR2 SVGAGI. The source is a woman aged 40 to 50 who had recovered from COVID-19. The source material was peripheral blood. This rearrangement joins TRBV6-5 to TRBJ2-2; the match to TRBD1 covers 7 bases. CDR3 in amino acids: CASIKGGWNTGELFF. As DNA, the CDR3 is TGTGCCAGCATCAAAGGGGGCTGGAACACCGGGGAGCTGTTTTTT.